This T cell receptor (beta chain) came from a study of T cells in Graves' hyperthyroidism and ophthalmopathy. This clonotype showed up many times. Amplification yielded TCR beta CDR3 regions, with RNA transcripts as the source. HTBI primers were the set used in a first-round RT-PCR of the TCR CDR3. TCRdb processed the multiplex PCR reads anew with MiXCR; each CDR3 protein has one entry. The sample records around 240,000 distinct CDR3 sequences, more than 14% being singletons. The sequenced material came from blood. This TCR was recovered from a woman in her forties with Graves' hyperthyroidism that later progressed to Graves' ophthalmopathy.

CDR3 sequence reads: CASSVEDVPNQPQHF. The DNA of the CDR3 is TGTGCCAGCAGCGTAGAGGACGTCCCCAATCAGCCCCAGCATTTT. This chain joins TRBV9 and TRBJ1-5; D remains unclear. Per germline, CDR1 SGDLS and CDR2 YYNGEE. V dropped 0 bases and J dropped 3 bases, with 10 bases sitting between them. This CDR3 has 15 residues.